The 6 T cell receptor beta chains below were found in one sample sequenced in a study of early T cells in non-severe SARS-CoV-2 infection. TCRdb re-derived calls from the 5' RACE reads in MiXCR, one entry per CDR3 protein. The sample records about 77,000 distinct CDR3 sequences, more than 9% being singletons. The sequenced material came from whole blood. These receptors were collected from an adult who was a healthcare worker with PCR-confirmed SARS-CoV-2 infection or an uninfected control (not recorded which).

This clonotype appeared a few times. V gene TRBV10-3 combines with J gene TRBJ1-1; 10 bases map to TRBD1. Per germline, CDR1 ENHRY and CDR2 SYGVKD. The CDR3 length is 12 residues. J gave up 3 bases and V 9 bases, and 1 base lay outside the gene matches. This CDR3 is CAMGTGDTEAFF. The CDR3 DNA reads as TGTGCCATGGGGACAGGGGACACTGAAGCTTTCTTT.

The chain combines TRBV3-1 with TRBJ1-1; D is uncertain. There are 14 residues in the CDR3. From germline, CDR1 is LGHDT and CDR2 YNNKEL (reference sequence). V lost 0 bases and J lost 6, with 11 bases in between. This chain's CDR3 is CASSQEAGFAEAFF. The CDR3 DNA is TGTGCCAGCAGCCAAGAAGCGGGATTTGCTGAAGCTTTCTTT.

The chain combines TRBV20-1 with TRBJ1-3; D call uncertain. The CDR3 is 14 residues long. Germline CDR1 reads DFQATT; CDR2 reads SNEGSKA (reference sequence). The V end was cut by 3 bases, the J end by 6 bases, with 15 bases between. DNA of the CDR3: TGCAGTGCTAGTATCCAGTCGAAAGAAAACACCATATATTTT. Its translation is CSASIQSKENTIYF.

The rearrangement links TRBV7-9 to TRBJ2-2; D remains ambiguous. Germline CDR1 is SEHNR and CDR2 is FQNEAQ (reference sequence). The CDR3 extends over 12 amino acids. The V end was cut by 3 bases, the J end by 5 bases, with 4 bases between. CDR3 sequence (DNA): TGTGCCAGCAGCTTCTCGACCGGGGAGCTGTTTTTT. Translated: CASSFSTGELFF.

CDR3 loop: CASSPRRSGELFF. CDR3 DNA: TGTGCCAGCAGCCCCAGGCGTTCCGGGGAGCTGTTTTTT. The V and J genes are TRBV7-3 and TRBJ2-2; D is undetermined. This CDR3 is 13 amino acids long. V was clipped by 5 bases and J by 6 bases, with 10 bases between them. Germline lookup yields CDR1 SGHTA and CDR2 FQGTGA. The whole variable domain, remainder taken from reference TRBV7-3 and TRBJ2-2, is GAGVSQTPSNKVTEKGKYVELRCDPISGHTALYWYRQSLGQGPEFLIYFQGTGAADDSGLPNDRFFAVRPEGSVSTLKIQRTERGDSAVYLCASSPRRSGELFFGEGSRLTVL.

The chain uses TRBV18 and TRBJ2-5; D may be TRBD2 (5 bases). Germline V lookup: CDR1 KGHSH, CDR2 LQKENI. This CDR3 has 12 residues. The ends were cut back, 8 bases at V and 5 bases at J, with 12 bases in the middle. The CDR3 here is CASREGSETQYF. The CDR3 DNA follows: TGTGCCAGCCGAGAGGGCAGCGAGACCCAGTACTTC.